This T cell receptor (beta chain) was sequenced during a study of blood T cell repertoires in COVID-19. Study context: Both acute and convalescent COVID-19 samples were obtained from the United States, Italy and Spain. The analysed material was cDNA or gDNA that came from T cells, B-cell-depleted T cells, or PBMCs.

Original analysis: Reference gene primer amplification in the assay estimated nucleated cell counts. This table comes from immunoSEQ multiplex PCR, and its TCRdb copy is limited to in-frame clones, with some not included. That table gives V, J and clone size, and the DNA gave D and trimming. Among 150,000 to 200,000 clones, roughly nine tenths were seen once, and the ten largest hold over 15%. The CDR3 spans 14 residues. The V gene's germline CDR1 is GTSNPN and CDR2 SVGIG (reference sequence). V lost 4 bases to trimming and J lost 1 base; unmatched junction nucleotides: 5. The source is a man in his sixties with active or convalescent COVID-19. Sequencing used peripheral blood. The chain recombines TRBV30 with TRBJ1-1; 8 bases are shared with TRBD1. The CDR3 sequence: CAWMLRGRNTEAFF. The CDR3 DNA reads TGTGCCTGGATGCTCAGGGGGCGGAACACTGAAGCTTTCTTT.